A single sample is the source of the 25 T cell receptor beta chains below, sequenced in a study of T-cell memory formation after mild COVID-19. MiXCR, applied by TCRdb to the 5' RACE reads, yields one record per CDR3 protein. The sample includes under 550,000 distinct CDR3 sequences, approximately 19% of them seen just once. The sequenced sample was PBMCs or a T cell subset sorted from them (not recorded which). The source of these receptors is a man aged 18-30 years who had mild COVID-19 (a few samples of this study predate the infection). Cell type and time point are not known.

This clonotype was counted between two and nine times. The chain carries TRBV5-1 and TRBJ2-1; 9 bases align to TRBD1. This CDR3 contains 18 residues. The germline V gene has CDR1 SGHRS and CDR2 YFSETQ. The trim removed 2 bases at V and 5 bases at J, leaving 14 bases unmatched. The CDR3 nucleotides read TGCGCCAGCAGCTTAAGGAGGGACAGGGCCTTAACTAACAATGAGCAGTTCTTC. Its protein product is CASSLRRDRALTNNEQFF.

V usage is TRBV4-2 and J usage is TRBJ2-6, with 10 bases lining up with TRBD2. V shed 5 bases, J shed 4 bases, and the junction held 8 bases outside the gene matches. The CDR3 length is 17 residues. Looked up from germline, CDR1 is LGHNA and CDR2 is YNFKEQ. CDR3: CASSSGTSVSGANVLTF. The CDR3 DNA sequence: TGTGCCAGCAGCTCCGGGACTAGCGTCTCCGGGGCCAACGTCCTGACTTTC.

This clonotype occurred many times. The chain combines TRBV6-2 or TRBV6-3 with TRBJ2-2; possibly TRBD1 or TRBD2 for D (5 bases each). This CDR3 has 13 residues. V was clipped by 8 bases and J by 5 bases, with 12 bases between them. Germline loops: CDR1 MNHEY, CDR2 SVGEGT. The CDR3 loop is CASGGFETGELFF. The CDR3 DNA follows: TGTGCCAGCGGGGGATTCGAAACCGGGGAGCTGTTTTTT.

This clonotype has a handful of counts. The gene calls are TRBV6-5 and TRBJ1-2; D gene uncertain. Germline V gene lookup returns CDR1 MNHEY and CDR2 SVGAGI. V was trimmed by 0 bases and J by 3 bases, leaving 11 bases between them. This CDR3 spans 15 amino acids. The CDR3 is CASSYSTGSYYGYTF. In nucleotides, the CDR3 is TGTGCCAGCAGTTACTCGACCGGCAGTTACTATGGCTACACCTTC.

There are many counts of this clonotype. Written as DNA, the CDR3 is TGCAGCGTCGGAGGGGACGTTTTAAAGACCCAGTACTTC. Its protein is CSVGGDVLKTQYF. This sequence joins TRBV29-1 and TRBJ2-5; a possible D gene is TRBD2 (6 bases). This CDR3 is built from 13 residues. Germline CDR1 is SQVTM and CDR2 is ANQGSEA. The V and J ends lost 6 bases and 6 bases respectively, with 17 bases between them.

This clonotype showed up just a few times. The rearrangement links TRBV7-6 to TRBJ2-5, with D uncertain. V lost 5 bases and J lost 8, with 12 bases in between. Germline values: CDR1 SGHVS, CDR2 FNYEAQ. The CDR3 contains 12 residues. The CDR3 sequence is CASSAGPDTQYF. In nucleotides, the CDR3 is TGTGCCAGCAGCGCTGGCCCTGATACCCAGTACTTC.

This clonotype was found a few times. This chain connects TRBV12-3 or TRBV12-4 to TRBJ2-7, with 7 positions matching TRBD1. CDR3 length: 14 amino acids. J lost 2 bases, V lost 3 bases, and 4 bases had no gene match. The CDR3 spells CASSFGRGTYEQYF. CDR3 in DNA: TGTGCCAGCAGTTTCGGCAGGGGGACCTACGAGCAGTACTTC.

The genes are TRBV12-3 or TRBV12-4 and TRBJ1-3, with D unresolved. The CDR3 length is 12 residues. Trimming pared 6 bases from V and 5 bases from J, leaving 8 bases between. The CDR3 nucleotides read TGTGCCAGCAGCCCTAGGAGAAACACCATATATTTT. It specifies CASSPRRNTIYF.

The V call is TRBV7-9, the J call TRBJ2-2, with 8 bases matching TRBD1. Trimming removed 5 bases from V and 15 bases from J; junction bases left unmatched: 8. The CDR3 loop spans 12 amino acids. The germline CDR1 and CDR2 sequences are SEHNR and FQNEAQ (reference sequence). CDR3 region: CASSQTGDRLFF. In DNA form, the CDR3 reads TGTGCCAGCAGCCAGACAGGGGACCGTTTGTTTTTT.

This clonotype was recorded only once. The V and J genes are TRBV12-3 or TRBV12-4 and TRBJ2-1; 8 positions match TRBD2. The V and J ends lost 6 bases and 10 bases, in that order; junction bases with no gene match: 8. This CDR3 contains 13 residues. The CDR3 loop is CASSRGLAGEQFF. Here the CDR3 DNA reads TGTGCCAGCAGCCGTGGACTAGCTGGGGAGCAGTTCTTC.

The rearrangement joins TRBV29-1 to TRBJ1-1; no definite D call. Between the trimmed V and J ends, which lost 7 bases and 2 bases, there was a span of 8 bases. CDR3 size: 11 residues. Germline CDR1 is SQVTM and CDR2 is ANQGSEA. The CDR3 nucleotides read TGCAGCGCCACAGAAAACACTGAAGCTTTCTTT. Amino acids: CSATENTEAFF.

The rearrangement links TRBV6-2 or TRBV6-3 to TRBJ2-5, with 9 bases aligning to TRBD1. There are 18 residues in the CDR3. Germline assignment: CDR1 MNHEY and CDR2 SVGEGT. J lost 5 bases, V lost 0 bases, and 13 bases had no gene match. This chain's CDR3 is CASSYSINYRGQKETQYF. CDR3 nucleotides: TGTGCCAGCAGTTACTCGATCAACTACAGGGGGCAAAAGGAGACCCAGTACTTC.

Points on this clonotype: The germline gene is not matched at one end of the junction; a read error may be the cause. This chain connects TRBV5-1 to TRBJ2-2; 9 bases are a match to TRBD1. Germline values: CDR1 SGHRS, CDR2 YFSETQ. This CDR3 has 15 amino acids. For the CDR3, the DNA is TGTGCCAGCAGCTTTCGACAGGGGGGCACCGGGGAGCTGTTTTTT. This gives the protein CASSFRQGGTGELFF.

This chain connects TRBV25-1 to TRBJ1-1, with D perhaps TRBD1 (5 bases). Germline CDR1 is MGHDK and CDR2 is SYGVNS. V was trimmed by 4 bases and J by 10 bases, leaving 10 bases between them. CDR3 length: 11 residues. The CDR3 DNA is TGTGCCAGCAGTGCCGGGGGAGGAGCTTTCTTT. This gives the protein CASSAGGGAFF.

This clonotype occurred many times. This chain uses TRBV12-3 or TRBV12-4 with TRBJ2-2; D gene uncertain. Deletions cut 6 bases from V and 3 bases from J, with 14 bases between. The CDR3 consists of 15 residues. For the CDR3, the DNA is TGTGCCAGCAGCAACTTCTTTTCAGACACCGGGGAGCTGTTTTTT. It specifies CASSNFFSDTGELFF.

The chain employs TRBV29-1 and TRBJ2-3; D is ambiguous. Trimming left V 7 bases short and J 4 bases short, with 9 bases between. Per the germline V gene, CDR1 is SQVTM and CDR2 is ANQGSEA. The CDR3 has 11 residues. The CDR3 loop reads CSAQWSDTQYF. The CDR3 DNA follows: TGCAGCGCCCAGTGGTCAGATACGCAGTATTTT.

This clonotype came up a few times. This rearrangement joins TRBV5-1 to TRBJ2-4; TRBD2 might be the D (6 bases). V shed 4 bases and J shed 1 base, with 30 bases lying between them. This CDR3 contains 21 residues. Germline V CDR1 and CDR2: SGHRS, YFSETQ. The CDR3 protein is CASSVGPGGVAITVAKNIQYF. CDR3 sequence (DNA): TGCGCCAGCAGCGTAGGACCTGGAGGGGTGGCTATCACTGTCGCCAAAAACATTCAGTACTTC.

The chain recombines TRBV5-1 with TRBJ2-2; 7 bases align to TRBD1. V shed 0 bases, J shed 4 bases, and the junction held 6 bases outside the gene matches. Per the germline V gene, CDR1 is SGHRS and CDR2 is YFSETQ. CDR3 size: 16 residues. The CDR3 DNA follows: TGCGCCAGCAGCTTGGGTTTGACAGGGAGCACCGGGGAGCTGTTTTTT. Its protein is CASSLGLTGSTGELFF.

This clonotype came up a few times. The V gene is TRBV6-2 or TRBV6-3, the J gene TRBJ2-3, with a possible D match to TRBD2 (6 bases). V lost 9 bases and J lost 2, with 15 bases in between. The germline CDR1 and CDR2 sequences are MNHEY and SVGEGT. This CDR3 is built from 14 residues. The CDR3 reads CARTLTGVTDTQYF. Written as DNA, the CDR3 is TGTGCCAGGACCCTGACGGGGGTCACAGATACGCAGTATTTT.

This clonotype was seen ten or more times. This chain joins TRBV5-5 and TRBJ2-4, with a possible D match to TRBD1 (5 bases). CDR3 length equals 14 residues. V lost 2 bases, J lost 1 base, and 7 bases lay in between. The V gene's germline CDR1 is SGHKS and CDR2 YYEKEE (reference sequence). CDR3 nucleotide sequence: TGTGCCAGCAGCTTCCAGGGCGCCAAAAACATTCAGTACTTC. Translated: CASSFQGAKNIQYF.

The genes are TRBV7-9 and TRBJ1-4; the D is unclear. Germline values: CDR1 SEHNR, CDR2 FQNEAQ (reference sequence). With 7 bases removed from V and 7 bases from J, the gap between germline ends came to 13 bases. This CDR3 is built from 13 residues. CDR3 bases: TGTGCCAGCACCGGGTCGGACTTTGAAAAACTGTTTTTT. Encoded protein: CASTGSDFEKLFF.

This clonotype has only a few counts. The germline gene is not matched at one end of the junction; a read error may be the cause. CDR3 in DNA: TGCAGTGCTCGAATTGGGACAGGGCGGACTGAAGTTTTCTTT. Its translation is CSARIGTGRTEVFF. The V and J genes are TRBV20-1 and TRBJ1-1; 9 nucleotides agree with TRBD1. The germline gives CDR1 DFQATT, CDR2 SNEGSKA (reference sequence). This CDR3 has 14 residues.

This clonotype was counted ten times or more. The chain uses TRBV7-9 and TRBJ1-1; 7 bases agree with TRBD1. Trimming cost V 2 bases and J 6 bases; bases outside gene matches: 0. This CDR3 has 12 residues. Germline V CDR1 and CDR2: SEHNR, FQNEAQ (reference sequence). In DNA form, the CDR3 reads TGTGCCAGCAGCTTACAGGGGGCTGAAGCTTTCTTT. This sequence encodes CASSLQGAEAFF.

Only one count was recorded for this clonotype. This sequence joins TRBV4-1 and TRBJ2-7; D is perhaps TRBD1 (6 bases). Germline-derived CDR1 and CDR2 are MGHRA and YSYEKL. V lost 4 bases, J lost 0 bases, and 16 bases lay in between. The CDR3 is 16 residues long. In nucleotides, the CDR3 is TGCGCCAGCAGCCCATCTACAGGGTTCAGCTCCTACGAGCAGTACTTC. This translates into CASSPSTGFSSYEQYF.

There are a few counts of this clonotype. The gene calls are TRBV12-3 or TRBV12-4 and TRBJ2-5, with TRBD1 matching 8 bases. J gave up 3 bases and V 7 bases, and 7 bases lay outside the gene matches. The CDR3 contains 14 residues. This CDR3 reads CASNKQGEEETQYF. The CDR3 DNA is TGTGCCAGCAATAAACAGGGGGAAGAAGAGACCCAGTACTTC.